This TCR beta chain was recorded in a study of T cells in localized non-small cell lung cancer. On this clone itself: Its specificity is unknown.

CDR1 MDHEN and CDR2 SYDVKM come from the germline V gene. This CDR3 contains 16 residues. V was cut by 5 bases and J by 4 bases, with 21 bases left in between. The protocol was immunoSEQ multiplex PCR, while the TCRdb copy is restricted to in-frame clones and leaves out a portion. Among around 80,000 clones listed, over 70% were seen once. General study results and limits: Among the tissues sampled, uninvolved adjacent lung had the highest T cell clonality, above tumor. The study sequenced only one region of the tumor. As a result, intratumor heterogeneity could not be excluded and remains possible. Out of the top 100 tumor clones, a median approximately 57 were seen in adjacent lung.

The chain recombines TRBV28 with TRBJ2-7, with a weak D call TRBD2 (6 bases). Specimen: PBMCs, collected before any cancer treatment. The clonotype comes from a man aged 35 to 69 with stage II squamous cell lung carcinoma. The chain's CDR3 is CASSPSDWGLGYEQYF. For the CDR3, the DNA is TGTGCCAGCAGTCCTAGCGACTGGGGGTTGGGGTACGAGCAGTACTTC.